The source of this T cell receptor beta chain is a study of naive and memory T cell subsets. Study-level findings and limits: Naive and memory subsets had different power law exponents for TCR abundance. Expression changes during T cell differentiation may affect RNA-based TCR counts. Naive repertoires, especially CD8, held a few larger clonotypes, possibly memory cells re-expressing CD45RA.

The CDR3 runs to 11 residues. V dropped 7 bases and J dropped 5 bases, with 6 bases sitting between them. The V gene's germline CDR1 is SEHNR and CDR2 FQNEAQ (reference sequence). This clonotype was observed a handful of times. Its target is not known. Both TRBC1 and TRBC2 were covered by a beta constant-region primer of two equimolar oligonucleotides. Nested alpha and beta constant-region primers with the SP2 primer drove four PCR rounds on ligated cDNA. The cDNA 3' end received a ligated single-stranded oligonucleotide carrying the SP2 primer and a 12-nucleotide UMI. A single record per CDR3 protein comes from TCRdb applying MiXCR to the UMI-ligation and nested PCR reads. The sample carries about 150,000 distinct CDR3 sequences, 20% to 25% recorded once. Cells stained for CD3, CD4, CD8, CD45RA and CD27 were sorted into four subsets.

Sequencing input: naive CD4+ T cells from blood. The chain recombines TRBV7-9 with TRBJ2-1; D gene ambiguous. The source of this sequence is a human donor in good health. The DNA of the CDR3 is TGTGCCAGCAACCCTCACAATGAGCAGTTCTTC. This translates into CASNPHNEQFF.